This T cell receptor beta chain was identified during a study of T cells after yellow fever vaccination. For the study at large: Preparation of the low-cell-number fractions used SMART-Seq v4 Ultra Low Input.

Points from the study as a whole: Post-booster repertoires again held most primary-vaccination clones (about 95% CD4, 75% to 90% CD8).

A universal primer site and UMIs were added as TCR cDNA was made by 5'RACE template switching. Each CDR3 protein gets one entry after TCRdb re-called the 5' RACE reads with MiXCR. The sample lists some 80,000 distinct CDR3 sequences, 13% seen once, with 20% to 25% in the top ten. The clonotype originates from a man between 18 and 29 years old who received the YFV17D yellow fever vaccine. The material sequenced was CD8+ T cells not binding an NS4B(214-222) dextramer, sorted from PBMCs, taken roughly 23 days after the first yellow fever vaccination.

The DNA for the CDR3 is TGTGCCAGCAGTTATGGAAGGCCTGAAATCACCGGGGAGCTGTTTTTT. Protein sequence: CASSYGRPEITGELFF. This sequence joins TRBV6-5 and TRBJ2-2; no clear D gene. From germline, CDR1 is MNHEY and CDR2 SVGAGI. The CDR3 has 16 amino acids. Trimming shortened V by 3 bases and J by 4 bases, and 15 bases separated the two germline ends.